A selection of T cell receptor beta chains follows, all from one sample in a study of control samples from healthy donors and cancer patients. The assay was immunoSEQ multiplex PCR, and TCRdb's table has in-frame clones only and misses some. The sample has over 110,000 clones; roughly nine tenths are singletons. The specimen sequenced was blood. The receptors were gathered from a woman aged 25 to 39 in good health. CDR3s include the opening cysteine and the closing phenylalanine or tryptophan. A D gene is named only where the DNA matches it firmly. The size field is filled for only some rows; it gives once, few, many or a size class.

V gene	J gene	clone size	D gene	CDR3 protein	CDR3 DNA
TRBV12-3/TRBV12-4	TRBJ2-5	.	.	CASSPLNEETQYF	TGTGCCAGCAGTCCCCTCAATGAAGAGACCCAGTACTTC
TRBV30	TRBJ1-3	.	.	CAWSVLGGSGNTIYF	TGTGCCTGGAGTGTACTAGGGGGCTCTGGAAACACCATATATTTT
TRBV5-1	TRBJ1-2	.	.	CASSLAVQGGDYGYTF	TGCGCCAGCAGCTTGGCTGTCCAGGGAGGAGACTATGGCTACACCTTC
TRBV2	TRBJ2-2	once	TRBD1	CASRGQGLIGGELFF	TGTGCCAGCAGGGGACAGGGGCTCATTGGGGGGGAGCTGTTTTTT
TRBV19	TRBJ2-4	.	TRBD1	CASRLDEGTGGPLAKNIQYF	TGTGCCAGTAGGCTGGATGAGGGGACAGGGGGTCCGCTAGCCAAAAACATTCAGTACTTC
TRBV18	TRBJ2-7	.	.	CASSPGLGDIEQYF	TGTGCCAGCTCACCCGGACTGGGGGATATCGAGCAGTACTTC
TRBV5-1	TRBJ2-1	.	TRBD1	CASSFGTGIDNEQFF	TGCGCCAGCAGCTTCGGGACAGGGATTGACAATGAGCAGTTCTTC
TRBV2	TRBJ2-1	.	TRBD1	CASGTGTGNGNEQFF	TGTGCCAGCGGAACCGGGACAGGGAATGGAAATGAGCAGTTCTTC
TRBV19	TRBJ2-1	.	.	CASSILGVSYNEQFF	TGTGCCAGTAGTATACTAGGAGTATCCTACAATGAGCAGTTCTTC
TRBV5-6	TRBJ2-3	.	.	CASSLGEMRSTDTQYF	TGTGCCAGCAGCTTGGGGGAAATGCGAAGCACAGATACGCAGTATTTT
TRBV28	TRBJ1-4	.	.	CASSPGLESEKLFF	TGTGCCAGCAGCCCGGGACTTGAGTCTGAAAAACTGTTTTTT